This T cell receptor (beta chain) was sequenced for a study of blood T cell repertoires in COVID-19. At the level of the study: Sources were T cells, B-cell-depleted T cells, or PBMCs; the material itself was cDNA or gDNA.

The table came from immunoSEQ multiplex PCR; TCRdb's copy has only in-frame clones and leaves some out. The table has 140,000 or so clones, about 90% seen once. Germline-derived CDR1 and CDR2 are MNHEY and SVGEGT. This CDR3 is 16 amino acids long. The V and J ends lost 2 bases and 2 bases respectively, with 14 bases between them. V and J are TRBV6-2 or TRBV6-3 and TRBJ2-3, with a possible D match to TRBD1 (5 bases). Source material: peripheral blood. The receptor was isolated from a man aged 55 to 70 with active or convalescent COVID-19. This CDR3 is CASSYMTDTYTDTQYF. In DNA form, the CDR3 reads TGTGCCAGCAGTTACATGACGGACACGTACACAGATACGCAGTATTTT.